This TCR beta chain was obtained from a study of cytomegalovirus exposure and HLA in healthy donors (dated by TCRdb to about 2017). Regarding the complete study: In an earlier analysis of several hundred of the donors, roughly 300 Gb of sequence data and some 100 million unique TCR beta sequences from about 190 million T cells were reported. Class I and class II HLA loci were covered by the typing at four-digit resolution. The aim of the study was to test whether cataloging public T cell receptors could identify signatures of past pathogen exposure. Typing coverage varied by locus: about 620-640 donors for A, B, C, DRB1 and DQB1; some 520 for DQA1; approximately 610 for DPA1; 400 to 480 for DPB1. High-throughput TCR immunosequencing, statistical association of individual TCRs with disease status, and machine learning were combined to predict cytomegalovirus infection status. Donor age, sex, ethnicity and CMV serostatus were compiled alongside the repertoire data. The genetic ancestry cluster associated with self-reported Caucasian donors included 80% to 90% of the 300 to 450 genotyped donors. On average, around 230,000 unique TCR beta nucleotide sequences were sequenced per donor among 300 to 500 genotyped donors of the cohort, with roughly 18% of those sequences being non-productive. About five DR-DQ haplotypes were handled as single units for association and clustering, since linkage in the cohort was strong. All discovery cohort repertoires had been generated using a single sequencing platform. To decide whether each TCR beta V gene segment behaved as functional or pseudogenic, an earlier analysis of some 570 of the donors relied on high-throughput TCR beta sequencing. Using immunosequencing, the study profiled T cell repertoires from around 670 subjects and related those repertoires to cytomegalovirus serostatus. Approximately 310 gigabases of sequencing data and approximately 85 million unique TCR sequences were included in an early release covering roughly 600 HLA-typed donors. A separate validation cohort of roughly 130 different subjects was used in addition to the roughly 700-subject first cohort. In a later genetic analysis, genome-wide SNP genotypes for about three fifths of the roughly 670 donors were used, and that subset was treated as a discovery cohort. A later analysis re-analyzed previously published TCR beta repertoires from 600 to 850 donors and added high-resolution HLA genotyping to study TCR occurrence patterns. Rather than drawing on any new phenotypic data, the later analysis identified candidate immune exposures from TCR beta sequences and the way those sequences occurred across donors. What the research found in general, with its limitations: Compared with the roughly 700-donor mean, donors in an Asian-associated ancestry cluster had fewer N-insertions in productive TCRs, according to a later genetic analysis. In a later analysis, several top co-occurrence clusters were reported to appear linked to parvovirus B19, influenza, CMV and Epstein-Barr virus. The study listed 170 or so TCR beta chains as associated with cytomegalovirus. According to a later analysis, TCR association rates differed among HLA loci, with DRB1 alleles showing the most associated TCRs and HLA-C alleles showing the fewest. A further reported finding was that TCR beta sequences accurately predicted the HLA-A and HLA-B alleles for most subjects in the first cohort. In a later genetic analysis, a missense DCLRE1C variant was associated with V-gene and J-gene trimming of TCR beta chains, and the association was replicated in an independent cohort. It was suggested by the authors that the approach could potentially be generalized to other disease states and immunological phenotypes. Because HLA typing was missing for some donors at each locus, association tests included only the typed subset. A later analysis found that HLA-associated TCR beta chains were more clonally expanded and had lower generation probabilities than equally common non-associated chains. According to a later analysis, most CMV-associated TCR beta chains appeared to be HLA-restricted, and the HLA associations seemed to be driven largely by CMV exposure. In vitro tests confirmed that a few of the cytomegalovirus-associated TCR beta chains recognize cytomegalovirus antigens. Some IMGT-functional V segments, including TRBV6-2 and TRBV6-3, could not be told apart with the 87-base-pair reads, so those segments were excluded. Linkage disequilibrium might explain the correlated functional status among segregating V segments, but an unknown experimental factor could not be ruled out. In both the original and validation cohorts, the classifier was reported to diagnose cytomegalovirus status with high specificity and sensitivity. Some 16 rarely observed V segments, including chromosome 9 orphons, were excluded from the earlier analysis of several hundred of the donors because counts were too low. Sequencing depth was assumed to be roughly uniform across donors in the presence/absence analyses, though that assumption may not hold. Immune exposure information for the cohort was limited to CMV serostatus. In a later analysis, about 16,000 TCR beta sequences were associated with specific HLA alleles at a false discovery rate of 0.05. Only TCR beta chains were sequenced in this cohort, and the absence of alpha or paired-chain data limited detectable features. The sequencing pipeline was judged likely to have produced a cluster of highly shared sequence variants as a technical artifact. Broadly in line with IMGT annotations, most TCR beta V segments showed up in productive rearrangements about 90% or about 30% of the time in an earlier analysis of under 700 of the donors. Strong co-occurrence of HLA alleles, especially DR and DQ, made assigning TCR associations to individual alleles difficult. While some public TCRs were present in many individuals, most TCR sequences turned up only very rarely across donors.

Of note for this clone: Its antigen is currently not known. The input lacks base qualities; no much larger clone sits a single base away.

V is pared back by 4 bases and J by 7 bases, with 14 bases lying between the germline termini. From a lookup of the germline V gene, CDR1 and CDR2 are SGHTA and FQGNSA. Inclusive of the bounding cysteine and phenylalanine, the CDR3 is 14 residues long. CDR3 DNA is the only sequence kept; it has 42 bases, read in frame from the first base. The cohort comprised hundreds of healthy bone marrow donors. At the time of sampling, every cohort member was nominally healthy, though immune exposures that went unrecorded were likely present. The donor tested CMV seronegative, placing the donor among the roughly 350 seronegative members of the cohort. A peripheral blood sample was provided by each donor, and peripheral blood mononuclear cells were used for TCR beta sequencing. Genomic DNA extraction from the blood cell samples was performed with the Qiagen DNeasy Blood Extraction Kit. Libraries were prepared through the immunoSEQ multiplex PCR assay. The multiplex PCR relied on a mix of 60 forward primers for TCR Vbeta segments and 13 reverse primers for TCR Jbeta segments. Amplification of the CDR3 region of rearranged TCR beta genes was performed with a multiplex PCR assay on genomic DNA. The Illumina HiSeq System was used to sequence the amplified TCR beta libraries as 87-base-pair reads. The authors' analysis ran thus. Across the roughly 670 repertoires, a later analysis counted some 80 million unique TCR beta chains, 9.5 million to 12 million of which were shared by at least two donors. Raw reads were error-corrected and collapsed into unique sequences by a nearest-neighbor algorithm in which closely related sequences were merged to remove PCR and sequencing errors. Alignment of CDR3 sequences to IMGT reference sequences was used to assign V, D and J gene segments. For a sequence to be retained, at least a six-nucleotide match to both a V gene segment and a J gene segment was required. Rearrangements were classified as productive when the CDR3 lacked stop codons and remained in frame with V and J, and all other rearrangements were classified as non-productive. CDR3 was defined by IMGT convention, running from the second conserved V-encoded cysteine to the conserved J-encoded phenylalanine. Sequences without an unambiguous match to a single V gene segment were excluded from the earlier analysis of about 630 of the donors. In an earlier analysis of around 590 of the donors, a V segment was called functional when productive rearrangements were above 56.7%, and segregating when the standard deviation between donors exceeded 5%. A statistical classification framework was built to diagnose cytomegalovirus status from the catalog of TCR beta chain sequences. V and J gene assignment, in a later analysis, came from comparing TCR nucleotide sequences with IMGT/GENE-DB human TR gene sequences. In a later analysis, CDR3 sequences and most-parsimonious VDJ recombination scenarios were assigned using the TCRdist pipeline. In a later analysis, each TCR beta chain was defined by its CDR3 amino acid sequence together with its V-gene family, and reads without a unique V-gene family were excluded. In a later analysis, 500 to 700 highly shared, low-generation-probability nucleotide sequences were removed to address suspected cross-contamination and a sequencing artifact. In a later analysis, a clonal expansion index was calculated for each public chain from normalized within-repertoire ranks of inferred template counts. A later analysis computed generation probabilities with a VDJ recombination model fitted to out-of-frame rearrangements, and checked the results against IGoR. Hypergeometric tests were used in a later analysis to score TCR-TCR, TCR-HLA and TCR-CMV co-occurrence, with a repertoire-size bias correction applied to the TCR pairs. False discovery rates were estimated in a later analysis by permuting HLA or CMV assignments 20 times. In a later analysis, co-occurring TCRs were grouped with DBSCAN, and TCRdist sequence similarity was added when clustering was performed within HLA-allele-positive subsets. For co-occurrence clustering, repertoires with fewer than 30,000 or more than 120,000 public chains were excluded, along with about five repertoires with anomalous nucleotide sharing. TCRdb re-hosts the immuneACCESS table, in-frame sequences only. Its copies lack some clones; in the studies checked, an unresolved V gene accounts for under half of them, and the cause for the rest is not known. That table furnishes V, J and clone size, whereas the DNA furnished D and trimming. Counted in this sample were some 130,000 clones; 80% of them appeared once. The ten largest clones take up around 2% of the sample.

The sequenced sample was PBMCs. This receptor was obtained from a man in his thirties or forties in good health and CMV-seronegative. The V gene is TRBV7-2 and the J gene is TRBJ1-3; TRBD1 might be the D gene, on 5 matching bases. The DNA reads TGTGCCAGCAGCTCCAGTCAGGGAAGGAACACCATATATTTT. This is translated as CASSSSQGRNTIYF.